This T cell receptor (beta chain) was identified during a study of T cell responses to AZD1222 COVID-19 vaccine. Deletions cut 5 bases from V and 6 bases from J, with 13 bases between. The CDR3 loop spans 13 amino acids. Generated by immunoSEQ multiplex PCR, the TCRdb table keeps only in-frame clones and is missing some. The sample yields 100,000 or so clones, 80% to 90% seen once. The specimen comprised peripheral blood, sampled 28 days after the second AZD1222 dose. This rearrangement joins TRBV12-3 or TRBV12-4 to TRBJ1-2; TRBD1 is a possible D gene (6 bases). This receptor was taken from an adult who received the AZD1222 COVID-19 vaccine. The CDR3 DNA follows: TGTGCCAGCAGTCGCTCAGGGGTACATGGCTACACCTTC. The encoded protein is CASSRSGVHGYTF.